One sample yielded the 5 T cell receptor beta chains listed below, sequenced in a study of blood T cells in healthy people across ages (dated by TCRdb to the mid-2010s). Library preparation used 5' RACE. The sequencing machine was an Illumina HiSeq 2500. The second PCR ran for roughly 7 to 12 cycles and used a J-beta primer mix along with a sample-barcoded 5' primer. TCRdb reran the public reads through fastp at Q25 and MiXCR, keeping productive beta chains. One record per CDR3 amino acid sequence lists the most common genes and DNA. Counted in this sample were roughly 1,100,000 distinct CDR3 sequences; roughly a quarter of them appeared once. In total, the top ten clones hold about 0.8% of the sample. These records were also assigned to another study, of T cells of mothers and their children.

Sequencing was performed on blood. The receptors here all came from a girl aged 2-10 years in good health.

This clonotype was picked up a small number of times. One end of the junction fails to match germline, which may point to a read error. V and J are TRBV5-6 and TRBJ2-1; D is perhaps TRBD1 (6 bases). The CDR3 is made up of 14 amino acids. Germline CDR1 reads SGHDT; CDR2 reads YYEEEE. The CDR3 DNA is TGTGCCAGCAGCTTGGGGACAGCACTTAATGAACAGCTCTTC. Protein: CASSLGTALNEQLF.

The rearrangement uses TRBV7-9 and TRBJ2-5; 13 nucleotides align to TRBD2. The CDR3 consists of 16 residues. CDR1 is SEHNR, CDR2 FQNEAQ, per germline (reference sequence). With V trimmed by 4 bases and J by 3 bases, 5 bases remained unmatched. CDR3 in amino acids: CASSSGLAGAEETQYF. Here the CDR3 DNA reads TGTGCCAGCAGCTCAGGACTAGCGGGGGCGGAAGAGACCCAGTACTTC.

This clonotype was observed at least ten times. This CDR3 is CASSHSGSTDTQYF. The CDR3 bases are TGTGCCAGCAGCCATAGCGGGAGCACAGATACGCAGTATTTT. The rearrangement uses TRBV7-3 and TRBJ2-3; 7 bases match TRBD2. With 5 bases clipped from V and 0 bases from J, the junction kept 2 bases outside the gene matches. The CDR3 sequence is 14 residues long. Germline values: CDR1 SGHTA, CDR2 FQGTGA. Complete variable domain (other parts from reference TRBV7-3 and TRBJ2-3): GAGVSQTPSNKVTEKGKYVELRCDPISGHTALYWYRQSLGQGPEFLIYFQGTGAADDSGLPNDRFFAVRPEGSVSTLKIQRTERGDSAVYLCASSHSGSTDTQYFGPGTRLTVL.

The chain is built from TRBV5-1 and TRBJ2-7; TRBD2 might be the D (5 bases). CDR3 length: 14 residues. V lost 0 bases and J lost 2, with 9 bases in between. Germline values: CDR1 SGHRS, CDR2 YFSETQ. The CDR3 loop reads CASSLALGAYEQYF. In nucleotides, the CDR3 is TGCGCCAGCAGCTTGGCCTTGGGAGCCTACGAGCAGTACTTC.

This clonotype has just a few counts. The chain recombines TRBV18 with TRBJ2-7; 9 bases match TRBD1. This CDR3 region has 15 residues. Germline CDR1 KGHSH, CDR2 LQKENI. Trimming removed 3 bases from V and 7 bases from J; junction bases left unmatched: 10. The CDR3 here is CASSPAVGQGSEQYF. The CDR3 bases are TGTGCCAGCTCACCGGCGGTGGGACAGGGCTCGGAGCAGTACTTC.